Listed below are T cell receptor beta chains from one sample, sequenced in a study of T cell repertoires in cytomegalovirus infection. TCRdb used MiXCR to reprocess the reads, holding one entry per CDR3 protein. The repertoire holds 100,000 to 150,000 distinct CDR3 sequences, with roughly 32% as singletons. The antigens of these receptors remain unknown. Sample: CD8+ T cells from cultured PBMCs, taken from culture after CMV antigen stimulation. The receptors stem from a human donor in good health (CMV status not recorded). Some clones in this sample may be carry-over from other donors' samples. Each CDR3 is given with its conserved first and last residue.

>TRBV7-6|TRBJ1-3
CASSLAQTGNTIYF
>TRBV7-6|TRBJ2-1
CASSLTSGVYNEQFF
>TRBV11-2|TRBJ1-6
CASSLEMARNSPLHF
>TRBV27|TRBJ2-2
CASSLIPGPPLAGELFF
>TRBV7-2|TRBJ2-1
CASSQQPGLAAPYNEQFF
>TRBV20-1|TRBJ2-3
CSARDFAARDTQYF
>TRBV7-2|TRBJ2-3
CASSRRRGFSTDTQYF
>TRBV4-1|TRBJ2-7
CASSQEDRATYEQYF
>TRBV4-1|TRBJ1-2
CASSQDNSGEANYGYTF
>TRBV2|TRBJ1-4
CASSPAPESTNEKLFF
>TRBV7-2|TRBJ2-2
CASSLGGQGGELFF
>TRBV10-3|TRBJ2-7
CAISVARDSYEQYF
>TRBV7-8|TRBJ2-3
CASSTGVAGVPDTQYF
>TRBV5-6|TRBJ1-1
CASSTTPGPQSEAFF
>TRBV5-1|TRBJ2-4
CASSLGVGENIQYF
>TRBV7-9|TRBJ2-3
CASSFGESADTQYF
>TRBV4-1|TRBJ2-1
CASSAGGQTSYNEQFF
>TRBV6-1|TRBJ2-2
CASTHGPSGGIGELFF
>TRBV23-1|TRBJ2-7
CASSQPRTGGTSYEQYF
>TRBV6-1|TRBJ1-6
CASRQSEAGGYNSPLHF
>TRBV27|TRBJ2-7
CASSALPISSYEQYF
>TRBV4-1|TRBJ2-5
CASSHKVGVETQYF
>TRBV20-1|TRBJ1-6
CSANGQGTENSPLHF
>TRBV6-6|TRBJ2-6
CASSYGGPTGSGANVLTF
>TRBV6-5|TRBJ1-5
CASRLRDGLVWPQHF
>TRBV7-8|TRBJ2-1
CASSLPSPSGDYNEQFF
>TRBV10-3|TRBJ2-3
CAISEEDGTDTQYF
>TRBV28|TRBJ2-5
CASSLTGIYLQETQYF
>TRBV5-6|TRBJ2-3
CASSLGLQHHTDTQYF
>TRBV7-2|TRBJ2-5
CASLRTSQSGETQYF
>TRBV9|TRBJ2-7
CASSVGADTSYEQYF
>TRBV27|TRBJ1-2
CASSVSRGHGYTF
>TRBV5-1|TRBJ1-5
CASSLGHPNQPQHF
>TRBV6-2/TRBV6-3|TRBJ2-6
CASRDRVGANVLTF
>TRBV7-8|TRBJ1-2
CASSGVGGGIQGYTF
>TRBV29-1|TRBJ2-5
CSVGAWGRQETQYF
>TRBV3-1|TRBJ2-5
CASSQGSSGGNQETQYF
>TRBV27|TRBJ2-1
CASSLWGQGMDEQFF
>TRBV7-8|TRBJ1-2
CASSLRPPGQGRDNYGYTF
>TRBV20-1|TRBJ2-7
CSAREGTSGEVHAYEQYF
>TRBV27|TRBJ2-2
CASSSGGRTGELFF